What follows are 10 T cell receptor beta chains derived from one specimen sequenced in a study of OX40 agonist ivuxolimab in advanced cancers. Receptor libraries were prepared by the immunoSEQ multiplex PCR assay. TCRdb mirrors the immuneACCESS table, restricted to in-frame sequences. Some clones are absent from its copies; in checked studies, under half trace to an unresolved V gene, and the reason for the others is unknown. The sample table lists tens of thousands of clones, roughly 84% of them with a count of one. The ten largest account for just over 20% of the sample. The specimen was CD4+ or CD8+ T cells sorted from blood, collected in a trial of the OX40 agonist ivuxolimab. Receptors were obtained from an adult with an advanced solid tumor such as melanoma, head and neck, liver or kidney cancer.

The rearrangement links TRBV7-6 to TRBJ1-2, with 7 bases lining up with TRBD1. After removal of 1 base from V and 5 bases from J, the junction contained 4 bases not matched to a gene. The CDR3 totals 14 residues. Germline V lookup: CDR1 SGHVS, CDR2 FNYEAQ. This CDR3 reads CASSLDAGGYGYTF. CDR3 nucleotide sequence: TGTGCCAGCAGCTTAGATGCAGGGGGTTATGGCTACACCTTC. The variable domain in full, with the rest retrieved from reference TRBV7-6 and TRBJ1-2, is GAGVSQSPRYKVTKRGQDVALRCDPISGHVSLYWYRQALGQGPEFLTYFNYEAQQDKSGLPNDRFSAERPEGSISTLTIQRTEQRDSAMYRCASSLDAGGYGYTFGSGTRLTVV.

The CDR3 loop reads CASTQTYNYGYTF. The CDR3 DNA sequence: TGTGCCAGTACCCAGACGTACAACTATGGCTACACCTTC. The chain links TRBV19 to TRBJ1-2; D remains ambiguous. CDR3 size: 13 residues. Germline V gene lookup returns CDR1 LNHDA and CDR2 SQIVND (reference sequence). With 7 bases removed from V and 2 bases from J, the gap between germline ends came to 11 bases.

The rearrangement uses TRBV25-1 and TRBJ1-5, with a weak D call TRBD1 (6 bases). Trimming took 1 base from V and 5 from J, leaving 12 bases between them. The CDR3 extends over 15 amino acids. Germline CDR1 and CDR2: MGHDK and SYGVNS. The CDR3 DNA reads TGTGCCAGCAGTGAATCCCACAGGGAGGATCAGCCCCAGCATTTT. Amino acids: CASSESHREDQPQHF.

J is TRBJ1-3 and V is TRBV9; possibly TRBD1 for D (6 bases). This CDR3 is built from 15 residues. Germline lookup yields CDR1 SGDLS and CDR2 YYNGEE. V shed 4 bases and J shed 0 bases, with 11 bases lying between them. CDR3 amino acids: CASSPEGGSGNTIYF. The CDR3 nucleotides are TGTGCCAGCAGCCCCGAGGGGGGCTCTGGAAACACCATATATTTT.

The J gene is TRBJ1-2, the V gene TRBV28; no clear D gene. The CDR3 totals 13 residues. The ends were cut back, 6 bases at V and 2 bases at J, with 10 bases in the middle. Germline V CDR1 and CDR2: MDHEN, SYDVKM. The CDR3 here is CASSVTGNYGYTF. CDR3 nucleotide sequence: TGTGCCAGCAGCGTGACGGGGAACTATGGCTACACCTTC.

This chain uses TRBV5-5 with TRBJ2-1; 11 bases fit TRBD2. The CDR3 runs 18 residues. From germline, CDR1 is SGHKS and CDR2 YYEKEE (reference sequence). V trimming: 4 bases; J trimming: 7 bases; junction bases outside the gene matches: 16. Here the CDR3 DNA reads TGTGCCAGCAGCCCCATCGGTAGCGGGGGGGCCCAGCTTAATGAGCAGTTCTTC. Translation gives CASSPIGSGGAQLNEQFF.

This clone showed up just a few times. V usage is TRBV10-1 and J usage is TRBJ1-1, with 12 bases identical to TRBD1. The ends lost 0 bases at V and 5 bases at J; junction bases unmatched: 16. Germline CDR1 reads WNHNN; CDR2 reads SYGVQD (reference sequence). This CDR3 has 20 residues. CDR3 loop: CASSESRGPGQGARSTEAFF. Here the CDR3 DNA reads TGCGCCAGCAGTGAGTCCCGGGGACCGGGACAGGGGGCGCGTAGTACTGAAGCTTTCTTT.

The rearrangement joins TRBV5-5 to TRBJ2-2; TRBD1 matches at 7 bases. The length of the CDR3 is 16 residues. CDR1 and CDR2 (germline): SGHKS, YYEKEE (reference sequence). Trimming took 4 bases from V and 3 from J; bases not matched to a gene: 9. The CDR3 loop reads CASSPRQGRYTGELFF. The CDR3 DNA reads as TGTGCCAGCAGCCCGCGACAGGGACGGTACACCGGGGAGCTGTTTTTT.

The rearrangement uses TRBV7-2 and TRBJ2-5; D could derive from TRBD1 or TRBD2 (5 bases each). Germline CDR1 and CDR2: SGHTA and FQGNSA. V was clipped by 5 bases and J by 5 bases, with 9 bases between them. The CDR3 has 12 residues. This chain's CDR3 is CASSRDRETQYF. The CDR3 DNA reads TGTGCCAGCAGCAGGGACCGGGAGACCCAGTACTTC.

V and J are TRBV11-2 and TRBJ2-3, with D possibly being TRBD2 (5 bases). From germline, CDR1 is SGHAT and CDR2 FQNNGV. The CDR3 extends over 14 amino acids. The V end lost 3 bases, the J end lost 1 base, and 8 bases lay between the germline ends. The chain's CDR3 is CASSFGSGTDTQYF. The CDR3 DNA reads TGTGCCAGCAGCTTCGGTAGCGGCACAGATACGCAGTATTTT.